This T cell receptor beta chain was observed in a study of identical twins listed by TCRdb under 2016. Regarding the complete study: To test whether fetal clonotypes persist, the study used deep sequencing on TCR alpha and beta repertoires from monozygotic twins, unrelated adults of various ages, and cord blood. To rule out contamination, the twin experiments were replicated at different times with different library preparation protocols. Here is what the overall study found, with its caveats: In monozygotic twins, out-of-frame TCR alpha sharing was systematically underestimated by recombination models, although the models agreed with sharing between unrelated individuals. Out-of-frame TCR alpha sequences shared between twins showed an excess of low generation-probability sequences compared with coincidental sharing between unrelated individuals. Fewer insertions were carried by abundant cord blood beta clonotypes; a weaker similar trend was observed in young adult naive repertoires, while no such trend was observed in memory repertoires. Because the same donors could not be followed over many years, the conclusions depended on cross-sectional statistical analysis. In beta out-of-frame sequences, excess twin sharing was weaker, because having fewer shared sequences lowered the signal-to-noise ratio. Zero-insertion analyses could be partly confounded by invariant T cells such as MAIT and iNKT, although diverse VJ usage argued against such confounding for most clonotypes.

Every donor was a healthy Caucasian. Miltenyi CD45RO+ enrichment and human naive T-cell isolation kits were used to isolate memory (CD45RO+) and naive T cells from PBMC. The library was made by 5' RACE. For sequencing, an Illumina HiSeq 2000 was employed. Template switching added a universal primer binding site, and the final cDNA carried a unique molecular identifier that allowed TCR cDNA molecules to be counted accurately. First-strand cDNA for TCR alpha and beta chains was synthesized from specific primers in the conserved constant-segment region. To control for contamination, every cDNA library carried two barcodes: a SMART-Mk sample barcode plus Illumina barcodes. TruSeq adapter sequences, together with Illumina sample barcodes, were added in two successive PCR steps. Sequencing of the TCR alpha and beta cDNA libraries was done on the Illumina HiSeq platform using custom primers. The original pipeline was this. MiGEC processed the raw reads to extract unique molecular identifiers, while MiXCR was used to determine the CDR3 positions. Recombination models were inferred per individual with the repgenHMM and IGoR tools using an EM algorithm. Shared clonotype analysis was performed with the tcR package in R, normalizing sharing by the product of cloneset sizes. To study raw recombination free of thymic and clonal selection effects, out-of-frame nonproductive sequences were analyzed. Starting from the raw public reads, TCRdb applied fastp trimming at Q25, assembled clones with MiXCR and retained in-frame beta chains. Here each entry gathers all rows of one CDR3 protein and keeps the most common genes and DNA. The V and J calls, along with clone size, are taken from TCRdb and not from the paper's own processing. This sample is represented by about 100,000 distinct CDR3 sequences; 4.5% to 6.5% of them were singletons. The biggest ten clones account for approximately 12% of the sample.

About this clonotype: It has no known antigen specificity. Per-base qualities were not stored, and no clone one base away is much larger.

A distance of 13 bases separates the germline ends of V and J, which lose 7 bases and 0 bases respectively. The CDR3 numbers 14 residues from cysteine through phenylalanine. Only CDR3 DNA is held: 42 bases, read in frame from base 1. CDR1 and CDR2 (DFQATT, SNEGSKA) derive from the germline V gene (reference sequence). The sequence links TRBV20-1 to TRBJ2-1; no D gene call is confident. The TCR was taken from a woman in her forties or fifties in good health. The source material was memory T cells sorted from blood. The cell subset or site label of this sample denotes: CD45RO+ enriched T cells. The CDR3 loop reads CSVGAASSYNEQFF. In nucleotide form, the sequence is TGCAGTGTCGGCGCGGCGAGCTCCTACAATGAGCAGTTCTTC.